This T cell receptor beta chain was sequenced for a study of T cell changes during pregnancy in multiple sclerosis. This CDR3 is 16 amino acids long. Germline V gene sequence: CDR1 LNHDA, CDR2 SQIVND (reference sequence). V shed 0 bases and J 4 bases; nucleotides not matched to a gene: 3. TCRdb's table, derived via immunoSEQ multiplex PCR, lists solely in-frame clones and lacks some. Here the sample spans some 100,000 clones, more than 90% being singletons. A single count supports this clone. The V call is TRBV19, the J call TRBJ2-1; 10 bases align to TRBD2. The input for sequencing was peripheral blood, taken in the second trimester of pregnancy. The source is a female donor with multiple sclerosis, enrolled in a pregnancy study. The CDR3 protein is CASSIDSGRRYNEQFF. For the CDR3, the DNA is TGTGCCAGTAGTATAGATAGCGGGAGGCGATACAATGAGCAGTTCTTC.